This T cell receptor (beta chain) was captured in a study of blood T cell repertoires in COVID-19. Here immunoSEQ multiplex PCR was the method, and the copy in TCRdb shows in-frame clones only, minus some. The sample holds around 160,000 clones; roughly 90% are singletons and the top ten take 2.5% to 3.5%. This CDR3 has 11 residues. Germline V CDR1 and CDR2: ENHRY, SYGVKD. V gave up 7 bases and J gave up 8 bases, with 11 bases separating them. This rearrangement joins TRBV10-3 to TRBJ1-2, with no clear D. The source is a man in his sixties with acute or convalescent COVID-19. Sequenced input: peripheral blood. CDR3 loop: CAIKGGWGYTF. In DNA, the CDR3 is TGTGCCATCAAGGGAGGATGGGGCTACACCTTC.